This T cell receptor beta chain was captured in a study of Ad26.COV2.S vaccination and SARS-CoV-2 variants. Turning to the study itself: Each vaccinee took Ad26.COV2.S intramuscularly, once or twice 56 days apart.

Described treatment: around 19 received Ad26.COV2.S at low or high dose, single or two shots; about 5 received placebo; per-sample allocation not given. The study sampled participants on day 63 after the first vaccine or placebo injection. This clone came up once. What it recognizes is unknown. The V and J ends lost 7 bases and 5 bases respectively, with 8 bases between them. Per the germline V gene, CDR1 is LGHNT and CDR2 is FRNRAP. The CDR3 length is 11 residues. The repertoire was sequenced with immunoSEQ multiplex PCR; TCRdb's copy has only in-frame clones and lacks some. This table holds around 400,000 clones, about four fifths found once. Study conclusions and caveats: Non-spike TCR breadth did not differ much between vaccine and placebo recipients. While placebo recipients had lower spike-specific TCR breadth, vaccine recipients had more.

The source was peripheral blood, collected in a trial of Ad26.COV2.S vaccine versus placebo. The source of this sequence is a person aged 18-65 years who received the Ad26.COV2.S COVID-19 vaccine or a placebo. The V gene is TRBV12-5, the J gene TRBJ1-1; D is unresolved. The CDR3 loop reads CASERVTEAFF. CDR3 in DNA: TGTGCTAGTGAGCGGGTGACTGAAGCTTTCTTT.